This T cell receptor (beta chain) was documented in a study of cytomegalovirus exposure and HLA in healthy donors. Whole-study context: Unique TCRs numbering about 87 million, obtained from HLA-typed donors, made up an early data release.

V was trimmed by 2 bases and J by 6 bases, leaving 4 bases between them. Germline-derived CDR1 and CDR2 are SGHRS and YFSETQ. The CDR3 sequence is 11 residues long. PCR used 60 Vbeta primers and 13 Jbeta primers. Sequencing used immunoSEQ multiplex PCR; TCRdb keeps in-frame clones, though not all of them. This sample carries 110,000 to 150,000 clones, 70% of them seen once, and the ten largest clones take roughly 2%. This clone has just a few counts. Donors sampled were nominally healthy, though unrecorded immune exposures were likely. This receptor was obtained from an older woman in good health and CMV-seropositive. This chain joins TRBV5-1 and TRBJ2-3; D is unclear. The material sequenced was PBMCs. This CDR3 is CASSFEDTQYF. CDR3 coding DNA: TGCGCCAGCAGCTTCGAGGATACGCAGTATTTT.